The rows below give T cell receptor beta chains drawn from one sample of a study of cytomegalovirus exposure and HLA in healthy donors. Data came from immunoSEQ multiplex PCR; TCRdb stores just in-frame clones and leaves some out. Here the sample spans some 68,000 clones, more than 95% being singletons. Specimen: PBMCs. The receptor set was obtained from a young man in good health and CMV-seronegative. CDR3s include the opening cysteine and the closing phenylalanine or tryptophan. A D gene is named only where the DNA matches it firmly. A clone size is listed for some rows: how often the clone was seen (once, few, many), or a class if it is expanded.

.	TRBV28	.	TRBJ2-7	14	TGTGCCAGCAGTTTACGAGCGGCCCCCTACGAGCAGTACTTC	CASSLRAAPYEQYF
.	TRBV10-3	TRBD1	TRBJ1-1	14	TGTGCCATCACCCCCGGACAGGGGAACACTGAAGCTTTCTTT	CAITPGQGNTEAFF
.	TRBV9	.	TRBJ1-2	16	TGTGCCAGCAGCGTAGGAGACAGGAGTTTTGGCTATGGCTACACCTTC	CASSVGDRSFGYGYTF
.	TRBV2	.	TRBJ2-5	14	TGTGCCAGCAGAGAGACAGGACCCCAAGAGACCCAGTACTTC	CASRETGPQETQYF
.	TRBV21-1	.	TRBJ2-7	18	TGTGCCAGCAGCAACGACAGACTAGCGGGAGGGCCAATCTACGAGCAGTACTTC	CASSNDRLAGGPIYEQYF
.	TRBV5-6	.	TRBJ1-5	14	TGTGCCAGCAGCCCGAGGGGGTTCAATCAGCCCCAGCATTTT	CASSPRGFNQPQHF
.	TRBV11-2	TRBD2	TRBJ2-7	15	TGTGCCAGCGATTCCCCCCTAGCGGGGACCTACGAGCAGTACTTC	CASDSPLAGTYEQYF
.	TRBV28	.	TRBJ2-1	11	TGTGCCAGCAGTTCCCCCGAGATCGGGTTCTTC	CASSSPEIGFF
.	TRBV9	.	TRBJ1-3	16	TGTGCCAGCAGCCAAACTACAGGGAACTCTGGAAACACCATATATTTT	CASSQTTGNSGNTIYF
.	TRBV6-1	.	TRBJ1-5	14	TGTGCCAGCAGTGAACAGGGTAGCAATCAGCCCCAGCATTTT	CASSEQGSNQPQHF
once	TRBV19	.	TRBJ2-7	16	TGTGCCAGTAGTATAGACCTGGCCTCGTCCTTTTACGAGCAGTACTTC	CASSIDLASSFYEQYF
.	TRBV7-6	.	TRBJ1-1	12	TGTGCCAGCAGCTTAGGGGGCTCTGAAGCTTTCTTT	CASSLGGSEAFF
.	TRBV9	TRBD2	TRBJ2-5	16	TGTGCCAGCAGCGTAGAGGGGGGACTAGCGTATGAGACCCAGTACTTC	CASSVEGGLAYETQYF
.	TRBV6-5	TRBD1	TRBJ1-1	14	TGTGCCAGCATGCGGACAGGACGGAACACTGAAGCTTTCTTT	CASMRTGRNTEAFF
.	TRBV6-1	.	TRBJ1-1	13	TGTGCCAGCGGCGAGGATTTCGACACTGAAGCTTTCTTT	CASGEDFDTEAFF
.	TRBV9	.	TRBJ2-1	13	TGTGCCAGCAGCTTAGGACTACTAAATGAGCAGTTCTTC	CASSLGLLNEQFF
.	TRBV7-2	TRBD1	TRBJ1-2	14	TGTGCCAGCAGCTTAGCAGGGGGCGGCTATGGCTACACCTTC	CASSLAGGGYGYTF
.	TRBV6-5	.	TRBJ1-1	15	TGTGCCAGCAGACCATCGACAGGCTATAGTACTGAAGCTTTCTTT	CASRPSTGYSTEAFF
.	TRBV2	TRBD1	TRBJ1-2	15	TGTGCCAGCAGTGAAGAGGGACAGGGATTCTATGGCTACACCTTC	CASSEEGQGFYGYTF
.	TRBV6-4	.	TRBJ2-3	14	TGTGCCAGCAGCCGGGAGCCTAGTTCAGATACGCAGTATTTT	CASSREPSSDTQYF
.	TRBV19	.	TRBJ1-1	14	TGTGCCAGTAGTATATTCGAGGGGGACACTGAAGCTTTCTTT	CASSIFEGDTEAFF
.	TRBV6-5	.	TRBJ1-1	15	TGTGCCAGCAGTTACTCGGCCAGGGGTGCCACTGAAGCTTTCTTT	CASSYSARGATEAFF